Presented here are 4 T cell receptor beta chains from one specimen sequenced in a study of CXCR3-negative and CXCR3-positive naive CD8 T cells. General study points: CXCR3-negative naive cells had less hydrophobic TRB CDR3s than did CXCR3-positive naive cells.

With UMI labels, 5' RACE was used to prepare the TRB cDNA libraries. TCRdb re-called the 5' RACE reads and shows each CDR3 protein once, DNA omitted. The sample table includes some 140,000 distinct CDR3 sequences. Their antigens are not known. Sequencing input: naive CXCR3+ CD8+ T cells from blood. Stated subset: CD45RO-CCR7+CD27+CD95- naive CD8+ T cells expressing CXCR3 (TNR3+). These receptors all stem from a human donor in good health. Some clones in this sample may be carry-over from other donors' samples.

V and J are TRBV29-1 and TRBJ2-2; TCRdb indicates TRBD1, and absent DNA this call remains unverified. This CDR3 has 15 amino acids. CDR1 and CDR2 from the germline V gene are SQVTM and ANQGSEA. The CDR3 sequence: CSVEERGRDTGELFF.

The chain couples TRBV23-1 to TRBJ2-7. TRBV23-1 is given ORF status, its function remaining uncertain. The CDR3 covers 12 residues. This CDR3 reads CASSQSIQEQYF.

The chain has TRBV10-2 and TRBJ2-5. Germline assignment: CDR1 WSHSY and CDR2 SAAADI. The CDR3 is 16 amino acids. The CDR3 reads CASSEFDTPYQETQYF.

The V gene is TRBV13, the J gene TRBJ1-1. The CDR3 spans 14 residues. Germline assignment: CDR1 PRHDT and CDR2 FYEKMQ (reference sequence). CDR3 residues: CASSENNLNTEAFF.